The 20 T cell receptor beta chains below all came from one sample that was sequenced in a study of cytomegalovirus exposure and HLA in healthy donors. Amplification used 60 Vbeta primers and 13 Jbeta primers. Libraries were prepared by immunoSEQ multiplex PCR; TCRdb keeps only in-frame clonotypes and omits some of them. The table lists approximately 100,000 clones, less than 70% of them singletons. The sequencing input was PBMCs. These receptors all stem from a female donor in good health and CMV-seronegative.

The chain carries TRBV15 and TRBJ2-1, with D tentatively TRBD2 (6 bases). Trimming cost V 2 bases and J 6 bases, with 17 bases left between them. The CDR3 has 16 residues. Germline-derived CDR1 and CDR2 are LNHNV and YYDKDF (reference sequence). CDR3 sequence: CATSRTPGLSLNEQFF. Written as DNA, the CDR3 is TGTGCCACCAGCAGAACCCCGGGACTCTCGCTCAATGAGCAGTTCTTC.

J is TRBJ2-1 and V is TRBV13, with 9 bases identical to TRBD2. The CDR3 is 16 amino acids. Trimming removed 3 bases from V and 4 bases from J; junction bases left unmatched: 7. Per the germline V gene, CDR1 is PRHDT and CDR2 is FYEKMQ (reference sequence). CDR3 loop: CASSFGAGGVYNEQFF. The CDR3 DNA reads TGTGCCAGCAGCTTTGGTGCGGGAGGGGTTTACAATGAGCAGTTCTTC. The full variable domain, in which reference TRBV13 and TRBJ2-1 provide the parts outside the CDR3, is AAGVIQSPRHLIKEKRETATLKCYPIPRHDTVYWYQQGPGQDPQFLISFYEKMQSDKGSIPDRFSAQQFSDYHSELNMSSLELGDSALYFCASSFGAGGVYNEQFFGPGTRLTVL.

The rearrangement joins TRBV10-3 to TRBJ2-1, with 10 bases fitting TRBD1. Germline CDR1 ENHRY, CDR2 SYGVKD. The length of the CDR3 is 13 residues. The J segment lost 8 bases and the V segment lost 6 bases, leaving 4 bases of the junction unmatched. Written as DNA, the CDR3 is TGTGCCATCAGGGGACAGGGGACCGATGAGCAGTTCTTC. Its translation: CAIRGQGTDEQFF.

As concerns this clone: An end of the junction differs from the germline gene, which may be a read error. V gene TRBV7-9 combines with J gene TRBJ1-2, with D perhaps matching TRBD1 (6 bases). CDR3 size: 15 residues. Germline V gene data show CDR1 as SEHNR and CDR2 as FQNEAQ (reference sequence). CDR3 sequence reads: CSSSLALGGLDGYTF. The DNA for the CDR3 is TGTTCCAGCAGCTTAGCGTTGGGGGGGCTGGATGGCTACACCTTC.

For the CDR3, the DNA is TGCGCCAGCAGCCATCAAGGGGGCGGACCAACTAATGAAAAACTGTTTTTT. Translation gives CASSHQGGGPTNEKLFF. The chain carries TRBV4-1 and TRBJ1-4; 7 nucleotides agree with TRBD1. The CDR3 covers 17 residues. The germline V gene encodes CDR1 MGHRA and CDR2 YSYEKL. V dropped 3 bases and J dropped 0; count of bases not matched to a gene: 7.

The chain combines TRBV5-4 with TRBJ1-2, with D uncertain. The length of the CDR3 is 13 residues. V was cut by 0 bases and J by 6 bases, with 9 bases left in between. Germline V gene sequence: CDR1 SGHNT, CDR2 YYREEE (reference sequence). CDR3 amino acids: CASSLDVVDGYTF. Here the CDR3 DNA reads TGTGCCAGCAGCTTGGATGTGGTAGATGGCTACACCTTC.

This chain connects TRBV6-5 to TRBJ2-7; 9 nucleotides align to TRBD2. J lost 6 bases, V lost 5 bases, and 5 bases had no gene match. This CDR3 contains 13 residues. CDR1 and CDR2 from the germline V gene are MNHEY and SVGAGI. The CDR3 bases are TGTGCCAGCAGTCTGGAACTAGCGGGCGAGCAGTACTTC. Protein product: CASSLELAGEQYF.

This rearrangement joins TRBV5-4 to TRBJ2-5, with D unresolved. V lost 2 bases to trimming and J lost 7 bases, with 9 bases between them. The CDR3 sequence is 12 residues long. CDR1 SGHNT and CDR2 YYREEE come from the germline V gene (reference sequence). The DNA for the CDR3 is TGTGCCAGCAGCTTACCCCGAGCGACCCAGTACTTC. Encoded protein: CASSLPRATQYF. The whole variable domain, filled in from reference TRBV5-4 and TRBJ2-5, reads ETGVTQSPTHLIKTRGQQVTLRCSSQSGHNTVSWYQQALGQGPQFIFQYYREEENGRGNFPPRFSGLQFPNYSSELNVNALELDDSALYLCASSLPRATQYFGPGTRLLVL.

The CDR3 loop is CATSLAEGYGYTF. The CDR3 nucleotides are TGTGCCACCTCCTTGGCGGAGGGTTATGGCTACACCTTC. The chain uses TRBV28 and TRBJ1-2; no firm D call. Trimming removed 10 bases from V and 5 bases from J, with 17 bases in between. Germline CDR1 reads MDHEN; CDR2 reads SYDVKM. This CDR3 has 13 residues.

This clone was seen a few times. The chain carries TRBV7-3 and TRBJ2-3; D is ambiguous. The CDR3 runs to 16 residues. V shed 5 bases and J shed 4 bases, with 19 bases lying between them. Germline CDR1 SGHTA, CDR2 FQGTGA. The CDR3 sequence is CASSPSAGSSADTQYF. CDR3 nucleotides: TGTGCCAGCAGCCCGTCAGCTGGCTCTAGTGCAGATACGCAGTATTTT.

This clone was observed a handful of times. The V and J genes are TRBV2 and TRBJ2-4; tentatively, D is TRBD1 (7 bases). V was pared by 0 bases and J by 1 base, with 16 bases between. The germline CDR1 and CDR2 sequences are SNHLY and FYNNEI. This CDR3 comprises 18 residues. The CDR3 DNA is TGTGCCAGCAGTGAAGCCTATGACAGGGAGGAGGCCAAAAACATTCAGTACTTC. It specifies CASSEAYDREEAKNIQYF.

The CDR3 region is CASNPDGSGYTF. Here the CDR3 DNA reads TGTGCCAGCAATCCTGACGGGTCGGGCTACACCTTC. The V call is TRBV6-6, the J call TRBJ1-2, with unresolved D. Germline lookup yields CDR1 MNHNY and CDR2 SVGAGI (reference sequence). Between the trimmed V and J ends, which lost 7 bases and 8 bases, there was a span of 14 bases. The CDR3 has 12 amino acids.

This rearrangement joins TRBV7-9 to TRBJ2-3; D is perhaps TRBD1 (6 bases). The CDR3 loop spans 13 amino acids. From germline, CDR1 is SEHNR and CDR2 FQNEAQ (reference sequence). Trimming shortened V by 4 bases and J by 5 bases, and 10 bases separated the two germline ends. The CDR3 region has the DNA TGTGCCAGCAGCTCAGGGGCGCAAGATACGCAGTATTTT. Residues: CASSSGAQDTQYF.

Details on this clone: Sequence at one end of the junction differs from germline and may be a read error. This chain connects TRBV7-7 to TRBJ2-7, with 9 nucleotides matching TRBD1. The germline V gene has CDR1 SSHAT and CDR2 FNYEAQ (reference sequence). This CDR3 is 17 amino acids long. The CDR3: CASSLEFRRQGVDEQYF. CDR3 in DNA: TGTGCTAGCAGCTTAGAGTTCAGGAGACAGGGGGTGGACGAGCAGTACTTC.

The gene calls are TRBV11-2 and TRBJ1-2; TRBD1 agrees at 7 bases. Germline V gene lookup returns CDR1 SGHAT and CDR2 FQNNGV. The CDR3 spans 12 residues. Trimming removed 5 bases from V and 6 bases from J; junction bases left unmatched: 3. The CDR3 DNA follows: TGTGCCAGCAGCAGACAGGGTAATGGCTACACCTTC. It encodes CASSRQGNGYTF.

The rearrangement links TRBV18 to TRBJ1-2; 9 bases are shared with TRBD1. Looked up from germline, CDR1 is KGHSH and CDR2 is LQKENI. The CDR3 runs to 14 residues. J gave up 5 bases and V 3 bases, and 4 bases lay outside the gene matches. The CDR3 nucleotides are TGTGCCAGCTCACCGGACAGGGGTCCTTATGGCTACACCTTC. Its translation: CASSPDRGPYGYTF.

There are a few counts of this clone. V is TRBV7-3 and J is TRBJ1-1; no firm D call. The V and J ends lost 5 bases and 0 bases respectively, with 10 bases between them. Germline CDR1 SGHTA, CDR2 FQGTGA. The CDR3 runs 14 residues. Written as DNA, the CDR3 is TGTGCCAGCAGCCCCGGGTCGCTGAACACTGAAGCTTTCTTT. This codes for CASSPGSLNTEAFF.

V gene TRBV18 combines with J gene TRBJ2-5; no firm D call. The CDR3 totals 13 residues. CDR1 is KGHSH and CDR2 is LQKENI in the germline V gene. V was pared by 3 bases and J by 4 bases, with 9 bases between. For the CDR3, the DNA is TGTGCCAGCTCACCCGGCGGTGGAGAGACCCAGTACTTC. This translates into CASSPGGGETQYF.

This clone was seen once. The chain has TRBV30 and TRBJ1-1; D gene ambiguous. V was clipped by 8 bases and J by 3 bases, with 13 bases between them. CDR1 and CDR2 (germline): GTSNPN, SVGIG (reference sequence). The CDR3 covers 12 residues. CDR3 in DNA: TGTGCCAGCGACCACCGGGACACTGAAGCTTTCTTT. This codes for CASDHRDTEAFF.

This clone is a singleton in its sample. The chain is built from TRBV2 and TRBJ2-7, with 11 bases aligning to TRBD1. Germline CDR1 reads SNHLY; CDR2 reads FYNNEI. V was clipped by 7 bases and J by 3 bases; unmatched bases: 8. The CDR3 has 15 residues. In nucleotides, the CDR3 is TGTGCCAGCACCAAAGAGGGGACAGGGGGCTACGAGCAGTACTTC. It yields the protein CASTKEGTGGYEQYF. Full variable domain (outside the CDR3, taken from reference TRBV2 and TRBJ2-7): EPEVTQTPSHQVTQMGQEVILRCVPISNHLYFYWYRQILGQKVEFLVSFYNNEISEKSEIFDDQFSVERPDGSNFTLKIRSTKLEDSAMYFCASTKEGTGGYEQYFGPGTRLTVT.